Reported below is one T cell receptor (beta chain). The antigen is unknown. Some clones are missing from TCRdb's copy, which holds only in-frame ones; the method was immunoSEQ multiplex PCR. The table lists 70,000 to 95,000 clones, less than 95% of them singletons. Looked up from germline, CDR1 is SGHNT and CDR2 is YYREEE (reference sequence). V gave up 1 base and J gave up 4 bases, with 13 bases separating them. The CDR3 spans 15 residues. This sample was taken from a study of Tregs in tolerant kidney transplant recipients. Study conclusions and caveats: For some patients, primers changed over time, blocking nucleotide-level comparison.

This sequence was found in a human donor who received a combined kidney and bone marrow transplant. V is TRBV5-4 and J is TRBJ2-3, with D possibly TRBD2 on 5 matching bases. The material sequenced was Tregs from blood, taken before the transplant. The DNA for the CDR3 is TGTGCCAGCAGCTTGCGGTCTTCGAGGGCAGATACGCAGTATTTT. Translated: CASSLRSSRADTQYF.